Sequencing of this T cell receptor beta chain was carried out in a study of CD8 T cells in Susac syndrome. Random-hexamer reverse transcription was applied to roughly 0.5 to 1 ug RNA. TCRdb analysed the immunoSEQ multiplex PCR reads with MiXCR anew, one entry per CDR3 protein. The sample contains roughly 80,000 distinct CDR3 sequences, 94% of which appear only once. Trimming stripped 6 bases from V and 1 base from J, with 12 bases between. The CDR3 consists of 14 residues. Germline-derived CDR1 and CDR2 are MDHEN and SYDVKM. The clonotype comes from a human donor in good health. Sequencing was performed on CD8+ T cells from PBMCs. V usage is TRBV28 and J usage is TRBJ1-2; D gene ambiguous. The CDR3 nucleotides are TGTGCCAGCAGCCTGCCAGGCCATAACTATGGCTACACCTTC. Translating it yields CASSLPGHNYGYTF.